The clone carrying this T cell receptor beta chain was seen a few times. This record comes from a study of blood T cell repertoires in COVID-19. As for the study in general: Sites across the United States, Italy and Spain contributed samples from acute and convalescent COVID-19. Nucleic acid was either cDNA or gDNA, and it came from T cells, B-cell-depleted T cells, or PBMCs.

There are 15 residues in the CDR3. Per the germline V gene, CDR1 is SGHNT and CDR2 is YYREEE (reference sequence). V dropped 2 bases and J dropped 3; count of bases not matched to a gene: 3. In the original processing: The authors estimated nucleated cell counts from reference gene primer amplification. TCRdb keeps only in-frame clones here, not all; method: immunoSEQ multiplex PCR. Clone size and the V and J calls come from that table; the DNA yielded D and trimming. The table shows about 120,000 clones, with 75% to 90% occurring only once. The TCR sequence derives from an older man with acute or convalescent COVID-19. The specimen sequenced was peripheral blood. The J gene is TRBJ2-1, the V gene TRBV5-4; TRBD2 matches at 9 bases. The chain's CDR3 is CASSFSGGLYNEQFF. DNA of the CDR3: TGTGCCAGCAGCTTTAGCGGGGGTCTCTACAATGAGCAGTTCTTC.